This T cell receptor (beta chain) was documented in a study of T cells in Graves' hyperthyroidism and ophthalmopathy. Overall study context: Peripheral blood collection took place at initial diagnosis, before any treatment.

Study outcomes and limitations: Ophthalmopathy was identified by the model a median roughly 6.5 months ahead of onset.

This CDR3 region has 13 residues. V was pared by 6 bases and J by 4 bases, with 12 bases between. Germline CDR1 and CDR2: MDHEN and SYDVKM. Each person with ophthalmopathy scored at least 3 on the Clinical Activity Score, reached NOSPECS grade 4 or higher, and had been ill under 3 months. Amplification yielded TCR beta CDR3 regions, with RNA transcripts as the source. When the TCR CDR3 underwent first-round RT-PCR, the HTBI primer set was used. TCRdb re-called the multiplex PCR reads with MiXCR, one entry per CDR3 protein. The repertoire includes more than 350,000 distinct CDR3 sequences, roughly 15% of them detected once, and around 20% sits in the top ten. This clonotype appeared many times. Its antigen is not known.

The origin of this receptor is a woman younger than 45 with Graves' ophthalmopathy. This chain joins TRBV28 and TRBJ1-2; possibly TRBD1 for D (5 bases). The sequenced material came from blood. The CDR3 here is CASRQTALYGYTF. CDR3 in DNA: TGTGCCAGCAGACAGACAGCGCTCTATGGCTACACCTTC.